A single sample is the source of the 30 T cell receptor beta chains below, sequenced in a study of shared clonotypes between healthy human individuals. Only in-frame clones appear in the TCRdb table, and some are missing; sequencing was by immunoSEQ multiplex PCR. The sample records roughly 2 million clones, about 95% being singletons. Naive CD8 cells lacked CD45RO and underwent positive selection for CCR7, leaving out terminally differentiated effector memory CD45RA+ cells. The sample was naive CD8+ T cells sorted from blood. The receptors come from a man aged 18 to 35 in good health.

The gene calls are TRBV19 and TRBJ1-2; D call uncertain. The CDR3 is 15 residues long. CDR1 and CDR2 from the germline V gene are LNHDA and SQIVND (reference sequence). Between the trimmed V and J ends, which lost 6 bases and 0 bases, there was a span of 14 bases. The CDR3 DNA reads TGTGCCAGTAGAACAACCGGGTCAGCTAACTATGGCTACACCTTC. Protein: CASRTTGSANYGYTF.

The rearrangement uses TRBV6-5 and TRBJ1-1, with 7 bases identical to TRBD1. The trim removed 8 bases at V and 4 bases at J, leaving 13 bases unmatched. The germline CDR1 and CDR2 sequences are MNHEY and SVGAGI. The CDR3 runs 15 residues. The DNA for the CDR3 is TGTGCCAGCGCCCGGGAGGGGGCGCAGGGCACTGAAGCTTTCTTT. This encodes CASAREGAQGTEAFF.

The CDR3 region is CASSHSWGTDTQYF. The DNA of the CDR3 is TGTGCCAGCAGCCATAGCTGGGGCACAGATACGCAGTATTTT. The chain has TRBV5-6 and TRBJ2-3; D remains ambiguous. Germline CDR1 and CDR2: SGHDT and YYEEEE. V lost 4 bases and J lost 1, with 10 bases in between. CDR3 length: 14 amino acids.

This clone was recorded once. The chain is built from TRBV5-1 and TRBJ1-2; 8 positions match TRBD1. This CDR3 is 15 amino acids long. V gave up 4 bases and J gave up 0 bases; unmatched junction bases: 5. In germline, CDR1 is SGHRS, CDR2 YFSETQ. This chain's CDR3 is CASSIGTGANYGYTF. CDR3 DNA sequence: TGCGCCAGCAGCATAGGGACAGGAGCTAACTATGGCTACACCTTC.

The sample holds one count of this clone. The chain carries TRBV6-5 and TRBJ2-5; unclear D gene. This CDR3 contains 14 residues. The V gene lost 7 bases and the J gene lost 0 bases, with 12 bases spanning the gap. From germline, CDR1 is MNHEY and CDR2 SVGAGI. DNA for the CDR3: TGTGCCAGCACCTCCTCACGGAACCAAGAGACCCAGTACTTC. Protein sequence: CASTSSRNQETQYF.

The chain couples TRBV19 to TRBJ2-7; possibly TRBD1 for D (6 bases). The CDR3 runs to 14 residues. Trimming took 5 bases from V and 1 from J, leaving 12 bases between them. Germline CDR1 is LNHDA and CDR2 is SQIVND (reference sequence). CDR3 region: CASSPRQDSYEQYF. The CDR3 DNA follows: TGTGCCAGTAGTCCACGACAGGATTCCTACGAGCAGTACTTC. Complete variable domain (other parts from reference TRBV19 and TRBJ2-7): DGGITQSPKYLFRKEGQNVTLSCEQNLNHDAMYWYRQDPGQGLRLIYYSQIVNDFQKGDIAEGYSVSREKKESFPLTVTSAQKNPTAFYLCASSPRQDSYEQYFGPGTRLTVT.

The chain employs TRBV27 and TRBJ2-4; 7 bases map to TRBD1. The CDR3 is made up of 15 amino acids. The germline V gene has CDR1 MNHEY and CDR2 SMNVEV (reference sequence). The trim removed 7 bases at V and 7 bases at J, leaving 13 bases unmatched. CDR3 in DNA: TGTGCCAGCAAGGTGGAAGGGGGCATGGGGAACATTCAGTACTTC. As protein: CASKVEGGMGNIQYF.

The genes are TRBV27 and TRBJ2-1, with TRBD1 matching over 7 bases. The CDR3 is 11 residues long. Germline trimming cut 5 bases from V and 9 bases from J; bases unmatched to any gene: 1. The germline CDR1 and CDR2 sequences are MNHEY and SMNVEV (reference sequence). In DNA, the CDR3 is TGTGCCAGCAGTCAGGGGGTTGAGCAGTTCTTC. Encoded protein: CASSQGVEQFF.

The CDR3 region has the DNA TGTGCCTGGAGCACGCTGGGGTTAGATGGCTACACCTTC. Translating gives CAWSTLGLDGYTF. The chain combines TRBV30 with TRBJ1-2; no clear D. With 3 bases removed from V and 6 bases from J, the gap between germline ends came to 14 bases. The CDR3 spans 13 residues. The germline CDR1 and CDR2 sequences are GTSNPN and SVGIG (reference sequence).

The chain has TRBV4-3 and TRBJ2-6; perhaps TRBD1 as D (5 bases). V lost 0 bases and J 0 bases, leaving 12 bases between the germline ends. This CDR3 spans 18 amino acids. Germline CDR1 reads LGHNA; CDR2 reads YSLEER. CDR3 loop: CASSQDQGPSSGANVLTF. The DNA for the CDR3 is TGCGCCAGCAGCCAAGATCAGGGCCCAAGCTCTGGGGCCAACGTCCTGACTTTC.

CDR3 bases: TGTGCCTGGAGTGTGGATTTGGCGCAGTATTTT. This sequence encodes CAWSVDLAQYF. J is TRBJ2-3 and V is TRBV30; no clear D gene. Trimming pared 0 bases from V and 10 bases from J, leaving 8 bases between. CDR1 and CDR2 from the germline V gene are GTSNPN and SVGIG (reference sequence). The CDR3 is 11 residues long.

CDR3 sequence reads: CASTATTGGGSPLHF. For the CDR3, the DNA is TGCGCCAGCACCGCAACGACAGGGGGAGGCTCACCCCTCCACTTT. The rearrangement uses TRBV4-3 and TRBJ1-6, with 9 bases lining up with TRBD1. The CDR3 sequence is 15 residues long. Germline values: CDR1 LGHNA, CDR2 YSLEER. J lost 10 bases, V lost 7 bases, and 11 bases had no gene match.

The V call is TRBV7-9, the J call TRBJ2-3; D gene unclear. CDR1 is SEHNR and CDR2 is FQNEAQ in the germline V gene (reference sequence). With 4 bases removed from V and 2 bases from J, the gap between germline ends came to 13 bases. The CDR3 sequence is 15 residues long. The CDR3 region has the DNA TGTGCCAGCAGCTCGCGAAGGGAAGTCACAGATACGCAGTATTTT. Encoded protein: CASSSRREVTDTQYF.

The gene calls are TRBV4-1 and TRBJ2-7; TRBD1 might be the D (5 bases). V was trimmed by 1 base and J by 3 bases, leaving 10 bases between them. CDR3 length equals 14 residues. The germline V gene has CDR1 MGHRA and CDR2 YSYEKL. The CDR3 sequence is CASSQGQWSYEQYF. The CDR3 DNA is TGCGCCAGCAGCCAAGGACAGTGGAGCTACGAGCAGTACTTC.

On this clone itself: Other nucleotide sequences from this sample produce the same CDR3. The chain couples TRBV5-1 to TRBJ1-5; D not certain. CDR1 SGHRS and CDR2 YFSETQ come from the germline V gene. Trimming removed 0 bases at V and 2 bases at J, with 6 bases between. The CDR3 runs to 14 residues. The CDR3 bases are TGCGCCAGCAGCTTGGAGGGAGGCAATCAGCCCCAGCATTTT. Protein product: CASSLEGGNQPQHF.

The rearrangement joins TRBV4-1 to TRBJ1-1, with 7 bases matching TRBD1. J gave up 0 bases and V 3 bases, and 7 bases lay outside the gene matches. CDR1 and CDR2 (germline): MGHRA, YSYEKL. The CDR3 consists of 16 residues. In DNA, the CDR3 is TGCGCCAGCAGCCATAGACAGGGAGCAATGAACACTGAAGCTTTCTTT. It is translated as CASSHRQGAMNTEAFF.

This clone was counted once. V is TRBV4-1 and J is TRBJ2-1; 11 bases line up with TRBD1. Germline-derived CDR1 and CDR2 are MGHRA and YSYEKL. V shed 5 bases, J shed 7 bases, and the junction held 4 bases outside the gene matches. The CDR3 totals 14 residues. CDR3 residues: CASSFGQGANEQFF. The CDR3 region has the DNA TGCGCCAGCAGCTTTGGACAGGGGGCAAATGAGCAGTTCTTC.

This clone has just one count. The chain couples TRBV5-1 to TRBJ2-7; a possible D gene is TRBD1 (6 bases). There are 15 residues in the CDR3. Trimming cost V 2 bases and J 1 base, with 13 bases left between them. CDR1 is SGHRS and CDR2 is YFSETQ in the germline V gene. The CDR3: CASSFGRGLSYEQYF. In nucleotides, the CDR3 is TGCGCCAGCAGCTTTGGCAGGGGTTTATCCTACGAGCAGTACTTC. The variable domain in full, completed from reference TRBV5-1 and TRBJ2-7, reads KAGVTQTPRYLIKTRGQQVTLSCSPISGHRSVSWYQQTPGQGLQFLFEYFSETQRNKGNFPGRFSGRQFSNSRSEMNVSTLELGDSALYLCASSFGRGLSYEQYFGPGTRLTVT.

This chain's CDR3 is CASSLWGDAGYTF. The DNA of the CDR3 is TGTGCCAGCAGTTTATGGGGGGATGCTGGCTACACCTTC. The rearrangement links TRBV27 to TRBJ1-2; D may be TRBD1 (5 bases). CDR1 and CDR2 from the germline V gene are MNHEY and SMNVEV (reference sequence). Between the trimmed V and J ends, which lost 1 base and 7 bases, there was a span of 10 bases. The CDR3 extends over 13 amino acids.

DNA of the CDR3: TGTGCCAGCAGCTTCGATAACGGACAAGAAGCTTTCTTT. It is translated as CASSFDNGQEAFF. The chain has TRBV7-9 and TRBJ1-1; maybe TRBD1 (5 bases). The CDR3 covers 13 residues. Germline values: CDR1 SEHNR, CDR2 FQNEAQ (reference sequence). Deletions cut 3 bases from V and 8 bases from J, with 13 bases between.

The CDR3 reads CASSPRRALPDTQYF. Written as DNA, the CDR3 is TGTGCCAGCAGTCCTAGAAGGGCCCTGCCAGATACGCAGTATTTT. The chain is built from TRBV9 and TRBJ2-3; no definite D call. Germline CDR1 is SGDLS and CDR2 is YYNGEE. The CDR3 covers 15 residues. Trimming pared 5 bases from V and 4 bases from J, leaving 17 bases between.

This clone was counted once. The chain uses TRBV11-2 and TRBJ1-1, with D possibly matching TRBD1 (5 bases). This CDR3 contains 12 residues. Trimming left V 3 bases short and J 8 bases short, with 10 bases between. Germline CDR1 SGHAT, CDR2 FQNNGV. This chain's CDR3 is CASSFRGEEAFF. In DNA, the CDR3 is TGTGCCAGCAGCTTTCGGGGGGAGGAAGCTTTCTTT.

The J gene is TRBJ2-5, the V gene TRBV7-6; possible D gene TRBD2, 5 bases. This CDR3 is built from 13 residues. Trimming took 7 bases from V and 4 from J, leaving 13 bases between them. Germline V gene lookup returns CDR1 SGHVS and CDR2 FNYEAQ. In DNA, the CDR3 is TGTGCCAGCAACCTCGGAGGAGGAGAGACCCAGTACTTC. This codes for CASNLGGGETQYF. Full variable domain (remainder filled in from reference TRBV7-6 and TRBJ2-5): GAGVSQSPRYKVTKRGQDVALRCDPISGHVSLYWYRQALGQGPEFLTYFNYEAQQDKSGLPNDRFSAERPEGSISTLTIQRTEQRDSAMYRCASNLGGGETQYFGPGTRLLVL.

The chain employs TRBV9 and TRBJ2-1; perhaps D is TRBD1 or TRBD2 (5 bases each). The germline gives CDR1 SGDLS, CDR2 YYNGEE. This CDR3 has 14 residues. V was clipped by 4 bases and J by 5 bases, with 13 bases between them. CDR3 region: CASSPRGLNNEQFF. DNA of the CDR3: TGTGCCAGCAGCCCCCGGGGCCTAAACAATGAGCAGTTCTTC.

V and J are TRBV6-1 and TRBJ2-7; possible D gene TRBD2, 5 bases. CDR1 is MNHNS and CDR2 is SASEGT in the germline V gene. Trimming shortened V by 3 bases and J by 3 bases, and 15 bases separated the two germline ends. The length of the CDR3 is 15 residues. In DNA form, the CDR3 reads TGTGCCAGCAGTGAGGAGGCGGTCGGCGGCTACGAGCAGTACTTC. Amino acid sequence: CASSEEAVGGYEQYF.

The rearrangement links TRBV19 to TRBJ2-7, with a possible D match to TRBD2 (6 bases). Trimming pared 7 bases from V and 4 bases from J, leaving 17 bases between. The CDR3 extends over 14 amino acids. Germline CDR1 LNHDA, CDR2 SQIVND (reference sequence). As DNA, the CDR3 is TGTGCCAGTACAAGCCGGGACTCAGGGTACGAGCAGTACTTC. This gives the protein CASTSRDSGYEQYF. Full variable domain (missing parts from reference TRBV19 and TRBJ2-7): DGGITQSPKYLFRKEGQNVTLSCEQNLNHDAMYWYRQDPGQGLRLIYYSQIVNDFQKGDIAEGYSVSREKKESFPLTVTSAQKNPTAFYLCASTSRDSGYEQYFGPGTRLTVT.

J is TRBJ2-7 and V is TRBV5-1; D unresolved. V lost 0 bases to trimming and J lost 0 bases, with 13 bases between them. The germline gives CDR1 SGHRS, CDR2 YFSETQ. The CDR3 spans 16 residues. CDR3 sequence reads: CASSLDAGVSSYEQYF. The CDR3 DNA reads as TGCGCCAGCAGCTTGGATGCAGGCGTAAGCTCCTACGAGCAGTACTTC. The complete variable domain, with remaining parts taken from reference TRBV5-1 and TRBJ2-7, reads KAGVTQTPRYLIKTRGQQVTLSCSPISGHRSVSWYQQTPGQGLQFLFEYFSETQRNKGNFPGRFSGRQFSNSRSEMNVSTLELGDSALYLCASSLDAGVSSYEQYFGPGTRLTVT.

The CDR3 DNA follows: TGTGCCACCAGCAGAACTAATGAAAACACCATATATTTT. This gives the protein CATSRTNENTIYF. This chain connects TRBV15 to TRBJ1-3; D remains unclear. Germline V gives CDR1 LNHNV, CDR2 YYDKDF (reference sequence). The CDR3 runs 13 residues. V was trimmed by 2 bases and J by 6 bases, leaving 8 bases between them.

The chain combines TRBV9 with TRBJ2-1; 8 nucleotides agree with TRBD2. The ends lost 4 bases at V and 6 bases at J; junction bases unmatched: 6. CDR3 length: 14 residues. In germline, CDR1 is SGDLS, CDR2 YYNGEE. The CDR3 here is CASSQSGGPNEQFF. The CDR3 DNA sequence: TGTGCCAGCAGCCAGAGCGGGGGCCCCAATGAGCAGTTCTTC. The entire variable domain, with the rest obtained from reference TRBV9 and TRBJ2-1, is as follows: DSGVTQTPKHLITATGQRVTLRCSPRSGDLSVYWYQQSLDQGLQFLIQYYNGEERAKGNILERFSAQQFPDLHSELNLSSLELGDSALYFCASSQSGGPNEQFFGPGTRLTVL.

V gene TRBV4-1 combines with J gene TRBJ1-6; possible D gene TRBD1, 5 bases. V lost 1 base and J lost 0, with 10 bases in between. CDR1 is MGHRA, CDR2 YSYEKL, per germline. The CDR3 totals 17 residues. The CDR3 region has the DNA TGCGCCAGCAGCCAAGGGGGGGAGGGCTCCTATAATTCACCCCTCCACTTT. It encodes CASSQGGEGSYNSPLHF.